Each of the 27 T cell receptor beta chains below was sequenced from the same sample in a study of beta chain features in type 1 diabetes. Study-level findings and limits: Researchers report that Type 1 diabetes patients had moderately but significantly shorter TCRB CDR3s across all four CD4+ subsets.

Antigens for these TCRs are unknown. Reverse transcription of all isolated RNA meant that expressed TCRB transcripts were sequenced. Assay: immunoSEQ multiplex PCR; the TCRdb copy retains only in-frame clones and omits some. This sample has 100,000 to 150,000 clones; 15% to 20% occur once, and the top ten carry around 2.5%. Sequenced input: central memory CD4+ T cells from blood. The receptors here all came from a man between 18 and 29 years old with type 1 diabetes.

J is TRBJ2-3 and V is TRBV11-1, with 9 bases identical to TRBD1. Germline V gene data show CDR1 as SGHAT and CDR2 as FQDESV (reference sequence). Trimming took 7 bases from V and 5 from J; bases not matched to a gene: 7. The CDR3 length is 14 residues. CDR3 loop: CASTVDRGEDTQYF. CDR3 DNA: TGTGCCAGCACCGTGGACAGGGGAGAAGATACGCAGTATTTT.

V and J are TRBV28 and TRBJ2-2, with D perhaps assigned TRBD1 or TRBD2 (5 bases each). The CDR3 sequence is 13 residues long. In germline, CDR1 is MDHEN, CDR2 SYDVKM. V gave up 6 bases and J gave up 0 bases, with 5 bases separating them. The CDR3 region is CASRGANTGELFF. CDR3 DNA sequence: TGTGCCAGCAGGGGGGCGAACACCGGGGAGCTGTTTTTT.

This clone was seen ten or more times. V is TRBV18 and J is TRBJ1-1; tentatively, D is TRBD1 (6 bases). CDR3 length: 15 residues. Germline loops: CDR1 KGHSH, CDR2 LQKENI. Trimming took 0 bases from V and 5 from J, leaving 13 bases between them. The CDR3 is CASSPPGQWGTEAFF. CDR3 nucleotide sequence: TGTGCCAGCTCACCACCGGGACAATGGGGGACTGAAGCTTTCTTT.

V is TRBV29-1 and J is TRBJ2-3; the D gene is possibly TRBD1 (5 bases). Trimming removed 3 bases at V and 1 base at J, with 8 bases between. The CDR3 contains 13 residues. CDR1 and CDR2 (germline): SQVTM, ANQGSEA. The DNA for the CDR3 is TGCAGCGTTGATCAGGGTGGCACAGATACGCAGTATTTT. It yields the protein CSVDQGGTDTQYF.

This clone has more than one count but fewer than ten. The genes are TRBV7-8 and TRBJ2-5; D remains ambiguous. This CDR3 contains 14 residues. Trimming left V 1 base short and J 4 bases short, with 10 bases between. Germline-derived CDR1 and CDR2 are SGHVS and FQNEAQ. The CDR3 loop is CASSLGARSETQYF. DNA of the CDR3: TGTGCCAGCAGCTTAGGGGCTCGGTCAGAGACCCAGTACTTC.

The chain employs TRBV30 and TRBJ2-5; 8 positions match TRBD1. The J segment lost 1 base and the V segment lost 2 bases, leaving 0 bases of the junction unmatched. Germline V lookup: CDR1 GTSNPN, CDR2 SVGIG (reference sequence). CDR3 size: 13 residues. CDR3 nucleotide sequence: TGTGCCTGGAGTCAGGGGGCCCAAGAGACCCAGTACTTC. It specifies CAWSQGAQETQYF.

This rearrangement joins TRBV4-1 to TRBJ2-7; no reliable D call. V lost 1 base to trimming and J lost 4 bases, with 8 bases between them. CDR1 MGHRA and CDR2 YSYEKL come from the germline V gene. There are 13 residues in the CDR3. CDR3 sequence (DNA): TGCGCCAGCAGCCAAGGAAGGGCGTACGAGCAGTACTTC. Protein product: CASSQGRAYEQYF.

This clone was recorded many times. The V call is TRBV4-3, the J call TRBJ2-6; D tentatively reads TRBD1 or TRBD2 (5 bases each). Germline V gives CDR1 LGHNA, CDR2 YSLEER. V shed 5 bases and J shed 0 bases, with 14 bases lying between them. The length of the CDR3 is 17 residues. CDR3 region: CASSWDAGFSGANVLTF. DNA for the CDR3: TGCGCCAGCAGCTGGGACGCAGGATTCTCTGGGGCCAACGTCCTGACTTTC.

This clone was seen more than once but under ten times. The chain employs TRBV27 and TRBJ2-3, with D possibly TRBD2 on 6 matching bases. Trimming stripped 3 bases from V and 0 bases from J, with 19 bases between. Looked up from germline, CDR1 is MNHEY and CDR2 is SMNVEV (reference sequence). The CDR3 runs to 18 residues. The DNA of the CDR3 is TGTGCCAGCAGTTTTGAGACTAGTCGTACTCTTAGCACAGATACGCAGTATTTT. Translated, it gives CASSFETSRTLSTDTQYF.

In its sample, this clone was seen a few times. J is TRBJ2-7 and V is TRBV30; D is ambiguous. V dropped 3 bases and J dropped 6 bases, with 9 bases sitting between them. Germline values: CDR1 GTSNPN, CDR2 SVGIG (reference sequence). The CDR3 runs 11 residues. The CDR3 reads CAWSLALEQYF. CDR3 nucleotides: TGTGCCTGGAGCCTCGCACTCGAGCAGTACTTC.

The chain joins TRBV7-9 to TRBJ2-7; D remains unclear. This CDR3 spans 16 amino acids. Germline CDR1 is SEHNR and CDR2 is FQNEAQ (reference sequence). V shed 5 bases and J shed 3 bases, with 20 bases lying between them. The CDR3 coding sequence is TGTGCCAGCAGCCCAACCTTCACCCGAACCCTCTACGAGCAGTACTTC. It yields the protein CASSPTFTRTLYEQYF.

This clone showed up many times. V usage is TRBV7-2 and J usage is TRBJ2-5; 7 bases map to TRBD2. The junction had 5 bases not matched to a gene; V was cut back by 5 bases and J by 5 bases. This CDR3 has 13 residues. Per the germline V gene, CDR1 is SGHTA and CDR2 is FQGNSA. CDR3 sequence: CASSAATSETQYF. In DNA, the CDR3 is TGTGCCAGCAGCGCCGCGACTAGCGAGACCCAGTACTTC. Based on the CDR3 plus reference TRBV7-2 and TRBJ2-5, the full variable domain is GAGVSQSPSNKVTEKGKDVELRCDPISGHTALYWYRQSLGQGLEFLIYFQGNSAPDKSGLPSDRFSAERTGGSVSTLTIQRTQQEDSAVYLCASSAATSETQYFGPGTRLLVL.

A few counts support this clone. The genes are TRBV30 and TRBJ2-2; unclear D gene. V was shortened by 4 bases and J by 6 bases, with 15 bases between the two germline ends. This CDR3 contains 14 residues. Germline V gene data show CDR1 as GTSNPN and CDR2 as SVGIG (reference sequence). CDR3 in DNA: TGTGCCTGGAAGAGGACCCAGATGCCCGGGGAGCTGTTTTTT. Its protein product is CAWKRTQMPGELFF.

The J gene is TRBJ2-7, the V gene TRBV28; the match to TRBD2 covers 12 bases. The CDR3 covers 13 residues. The V gene end was trimmed by 9 bases and the J gene end by 9 bases; junction bases not matched to a gene: 9. The germline V gene encodes CDR1 MDHEN and CDR2 SYDVKM. The CDR3 is CASRTSGEYGQYF. CDR3 bases: TGTGCCAGTAGGACTAGCGGGGAATATGGGCAGTACTTC. The variable domain in full, with the rest retrieved from reference TRBV28 and TRBJ2-7, is DVKVTQSSRYLVKRTGEKVFLECVQDMDHENMFWYRQDPGLGLRLIYFSYDVKMKEKGDIPEGYSVSREKKERFSLILESASTNQTSMYLCASRTSGEYGQYFGPGTRLTVT.

The V and J genes are TRBV7-9 and TRBJ2-5, with no clear D. The CDR3 runs to 13 residues. In germline, CDR1 is SEHNR, CDR2 FQNEAQ (reference sequence). The V end was cut by 5 bases, the J end by 5 bases, with 12 bases between. The CDR3, as DNA: TGTGCCAGCAGCGCCACCTTCAGGGAGACCCAGTACTTC. Amino acids: CASSATFRETQYF.

This rearrangement joins TRBV4-2 to TRBJ1-6, with D tentatively TRBD1 (5 bases). The germline CDR1 and CDR2 sequences are LGHNA and YNFKEQ. Trimming shortened V by 1 base and J by 0 bases, and 13 bases separated the two germline ends. This CDR3 spans 18 amino acids. The CDR3 reads CASSQGGAISSYNSPLHF. CDR3 coding DNA: TGTGCCAGCAGCCAAGGTGGGGCGATAAGCTCCTATAATTCACCCCTCCACTTT.

The chain links TRBV9 to TRBJ2-1; TRBD2 aligns across 7 bases. V shed 3 bases, J shed 0 bases, and the junction held 21 bases outside the gene matches. Per germline, CDR1 SGDLS and CDR2 YYNGEE. CDR3 size: 21 residues. This CDR3 reads CASSAKRRGSGIRSSYNEQFF. The CDR3 DNA reads TGTGCCAGCAGCGCAAAGAGGCGCGGGAGCGGTATTAGGAGCTCCTACAATGAGCAGTTCTTC.

This clone turned up a few times. One base away lies a much larger clone, so this may be a sequencing read error. This sample also contains other DNA sequences that code for the same CDR3. DNA for the CDR3: TGCGCCAGCAATAGCGGGGGGGCCGCAGATACGCAGTATTTT. Protein sequence: CASNSGGAADTQYF. The chain links TRBV28 to TRBJ2-3; TRBD2 agrees at 11 bases. The germline V gene has CDR1 MDHEN and CDR2 SYDVKM. CDR3 size: 14 residues.

A few counts support this clone. The CDR3 sequence: CASRLADTQYF. The DNA of the CDR3 is TGTGCCAGCAGGCTGGCCGATACGCAGTATTTT. This chain uses TRBV16 with TRBJ2-3; D call uncertain. The germline gives CDR1 KGHSY, CDR2 FQNENV. The length of the CDR3 is 11 residues. With 6 bases removed from V and 6 bases from J, the gap between germline ends came to 7 bases.

This clone was recorded a few times. V usage is TRBV5-4 and J usage is TRBJ1-4; D gene uncertain. The length of the CDR3 is 14 residues. CDR1 is SGHNT and CDR2 is YYREEE in the germline V gene (reference sequence). Trimming cost V 2 bases and J 3 bases, with 8 bases left between them. For the CDR3, the DNA is TGTGCCAGCAGCTTTAAGTCGGCTAATGAAAAACTGTTTTTT. This encodes CASSFKSANEKLFF.

The table lists this clone with a few counts. The V and J genes are TRBV5-1 and TRBJ2-5, with D unclear. The CDR3 spans 12 residues. Trimming shortened V by 3 bases and J by 5 bases, and 8 bases separated the two germline ends. The germline CDR1 and CDR2 sequences are SGHRS and YFSETQ. CDR3 nucleotide sequence: TGCGCCAGCAGCTGGTCCGGGGAGACCCAGTACTTC. It translates to CASSWSGETQYF.

The chain is built from TRBV23-1 and TRBJ1-2; D is perhaps TRBD1 (6 bases). TRBV23-1 belongs to the ORF category, with a function that is uncertain. There are 16 residues in the CDR3. The germline V and J ends were trimmed by 4 bases and 2 bases, with 17 bases remaining between them. The CDR3 DNA follows: TGCGCCAGCAGTCTCGGGGGCGCTGAGCTGAACTATGGCTACACCTTC. It yields the protein CASSLGGAELNYGYTF.

This clone turned up a few times. The chain is built from TRBV7-2 and TRBJ1-2; TRBD1 matches 7 bases. J gave up 3 bases and V 4 bases, and 2 bases lay outside the gene matches. The CDR3 loop spans 13 amino acids. The germline V gene has CDR1 SGHTA and CDR2 FQGNSA. The CDR3 DNA is TGTGCCAGCAGCTGGGACAGAGACTATGGCTACACCTTC. This gives the protein CASSWDRDYGYTF.

The V call is TRBV28, the J call TRBJ1-2; no definite D call. The V and J ends lost 2 bases and 6 bases respectively, with 13 bases between them. The CDR3 is 14 residues long. The germline gives CDR1 MDHEN, CDR2 SYDVKM. Here the CDR3 DNA reads TGTGCCAGCAGTTTAAGGGCGGGCTGGCATGGCTACACCTTC. Translating gives CASSLRAGWHGYTF.

This clone has a handful of counts. This same CDR3 is encoded by further DNA sequences in the sample. The chain has TRBV29-1 and TRBJ2-5; a possible D gene is TRBD1 (5 bases). There are 12 residues in the CDR3. With 4 bases removed from V and 2 bases from J, the gap between germline ends came to 8 bases. Germline lookup yields CDR1 SQVTM and CDR2 ANQGSEA. In nucleotides, the CDR3 is TGCAGCGTTGGACAGCCGCAAGAGACCCAGTACTTC. Its protein product is CSVGQPQETQYF.

The gene calls are TRBV5-1 and TRBJ1-1, with D possibly TRBD1 on 5 matching bases. Germline assignment: CDR1 SGHRS and CDR2 YFSETQ. This CDR3 is built from 15 residues. V gave up 0 bases and J gave up 3 bases, with 12 bases separating them. This chain's CDR3 is CASSLGSGLDTEAFF. As DNA, the CDR3 is TGCGCCAGCAGCTTGGGGTCAGGGTTGGACACTGAAGCTTTCTTT.

In the case of this clone: It is unclear where the CDR3 begins or ends on the DNA, so no DNA is shown, and the CDR3 is as TCRdb lists it. The chain links TRBV21-1 to TRBJ2-2; TRBD2 is the table's D call and was not checked against the DNA. TRBV21-1 is an annotated pseudogene. The CDR3 contains 14 residues when both ends are counted. The CDR3 protein is CASSPPQGPGSCFF.